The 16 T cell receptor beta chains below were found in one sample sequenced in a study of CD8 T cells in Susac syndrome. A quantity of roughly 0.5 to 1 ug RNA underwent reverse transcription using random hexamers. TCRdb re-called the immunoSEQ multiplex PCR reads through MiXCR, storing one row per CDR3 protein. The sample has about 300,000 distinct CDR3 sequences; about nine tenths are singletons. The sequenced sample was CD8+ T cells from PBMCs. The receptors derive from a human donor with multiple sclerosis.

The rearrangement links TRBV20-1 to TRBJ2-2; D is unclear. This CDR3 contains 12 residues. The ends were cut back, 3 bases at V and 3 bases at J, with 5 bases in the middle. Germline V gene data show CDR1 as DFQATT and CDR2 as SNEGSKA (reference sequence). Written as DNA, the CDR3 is TGCAGTGCTAGGCAACACACCGGGGAGCTGTTTTTT. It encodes CSARQHTGELFF.

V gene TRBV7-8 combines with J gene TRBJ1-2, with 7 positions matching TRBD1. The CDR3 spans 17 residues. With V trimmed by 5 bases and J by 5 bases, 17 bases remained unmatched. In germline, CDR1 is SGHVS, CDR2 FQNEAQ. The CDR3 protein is CASSAPGEGTAGYGYTF. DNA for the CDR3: TGTGCCAGCAGCGCCCCGGGAGAGGGGACAGCTGGATATGGCTACACCTTC.

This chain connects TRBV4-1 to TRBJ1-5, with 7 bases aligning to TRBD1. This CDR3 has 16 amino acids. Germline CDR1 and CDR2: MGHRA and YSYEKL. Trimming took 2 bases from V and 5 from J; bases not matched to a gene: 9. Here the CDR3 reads CASSQPDRANYQPQHF. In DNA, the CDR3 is TGCGCCAGCAGCCAACCCGACAGGGCAAACTATCAGCCCCAGCATTTT.

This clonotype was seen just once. CDR3 loop: CASSDSVTDEQFF. The CDR3, as DNA: TGTGCCAGCAGTGACTCAGTGACAGATGAGCAGTTCTTC. The J gene is TRBJ2-1, the V gene TRBV6-4, with a weak D call TRBD1 (5 bases). The V gene's germline CDR1 is MRHNA and CDR2 SNTAGT. Between the trimmed V and J ends, which lost 0 bases and 8 bases, there was a span of 8 bases. This CDR3 has 13 residues.

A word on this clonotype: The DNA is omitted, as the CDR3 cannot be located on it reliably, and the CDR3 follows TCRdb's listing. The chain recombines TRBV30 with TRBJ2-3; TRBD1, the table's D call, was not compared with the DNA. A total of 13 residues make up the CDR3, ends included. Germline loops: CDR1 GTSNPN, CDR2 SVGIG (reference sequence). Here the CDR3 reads CAWSVAQGAVEYF.

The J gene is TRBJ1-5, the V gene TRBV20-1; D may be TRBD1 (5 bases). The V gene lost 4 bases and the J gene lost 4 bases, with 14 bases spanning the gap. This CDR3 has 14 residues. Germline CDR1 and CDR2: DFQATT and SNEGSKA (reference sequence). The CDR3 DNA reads TGCAGTGCTACGGTAGACAGCCTAAATCAGCCCCAGCATTTT. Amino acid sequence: CSATVDSLNQPQHF.

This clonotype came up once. CDR3: CASSQYESGVNTEAFF. The CDR3 nucleotides are TGTGCCAGCAGCCAATACGAAAGTGGGGTGAACACTGAAGCTTTCTTT. The chain links TRBV14 to TRBJ1-1, with D uncertain. This CDR3 is built from 16 residues. The germline V gene encodes CDR1 SGHDN and CDR2 FVKESK. Between the trimmed V and J ends, which lost 2 bases and 0 bases, there was a span of 13 bases.

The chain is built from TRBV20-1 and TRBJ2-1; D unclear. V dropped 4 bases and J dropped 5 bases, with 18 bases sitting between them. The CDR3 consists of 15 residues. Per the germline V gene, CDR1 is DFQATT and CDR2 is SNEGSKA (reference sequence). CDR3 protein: CSATRPEGSDNEQFF. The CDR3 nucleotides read TGCAGTGCTACGCGGCCCGAAGGGTCAGACAATGAGCAGTTCTTC.

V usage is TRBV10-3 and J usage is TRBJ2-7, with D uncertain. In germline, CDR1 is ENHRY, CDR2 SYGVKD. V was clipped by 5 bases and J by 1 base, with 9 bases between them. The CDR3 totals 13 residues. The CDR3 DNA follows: TGTGCCATCAGTCCAGTCCTGTCCTACGAGCAGTACTTC. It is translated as CAISPVLSYEQYF.

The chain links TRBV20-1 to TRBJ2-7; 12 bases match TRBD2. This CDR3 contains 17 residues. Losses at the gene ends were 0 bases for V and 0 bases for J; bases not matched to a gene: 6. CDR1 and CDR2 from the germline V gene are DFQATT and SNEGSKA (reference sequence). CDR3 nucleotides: TGCAGTGCTAGAGATCTAGCGGGAGGGCCCCGCTCCTACGAGCAGTACTTC. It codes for CSARDLAGGPRSYEQYF.

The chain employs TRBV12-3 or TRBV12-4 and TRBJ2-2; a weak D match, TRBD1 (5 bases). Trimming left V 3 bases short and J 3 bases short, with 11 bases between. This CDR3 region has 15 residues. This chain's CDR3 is CASSFKQAYTGELFF. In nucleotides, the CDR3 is TGTGCCAGCAGTTTTAAACAGGCGTACACCGGGGAGCTGTTTTTT.

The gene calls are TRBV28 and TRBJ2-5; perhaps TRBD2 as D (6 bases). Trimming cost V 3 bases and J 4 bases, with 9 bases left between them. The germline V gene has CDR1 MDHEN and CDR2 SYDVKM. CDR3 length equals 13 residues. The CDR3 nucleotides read TGTGCCAGCAGTTTGGGGGGTGGAGAGACCCAGTACTTC. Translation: CASSLGGGETQYF.

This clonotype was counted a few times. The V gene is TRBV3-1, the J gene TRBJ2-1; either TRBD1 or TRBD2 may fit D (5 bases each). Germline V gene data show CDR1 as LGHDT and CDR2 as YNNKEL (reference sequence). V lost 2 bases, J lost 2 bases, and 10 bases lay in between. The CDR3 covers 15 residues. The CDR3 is CASSQYGATYNEQFF. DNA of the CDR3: TGTGCCAGCAGCCAATACGGGGCGACCTACAATGAGCAGTTCTTC.

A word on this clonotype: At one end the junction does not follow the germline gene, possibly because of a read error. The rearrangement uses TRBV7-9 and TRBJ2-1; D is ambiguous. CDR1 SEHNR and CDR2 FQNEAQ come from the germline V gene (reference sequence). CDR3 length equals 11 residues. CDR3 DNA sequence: TGTGCCAGCAGCTTTATTGATGAACAGTTCTTC. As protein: CASSFIDEQFF. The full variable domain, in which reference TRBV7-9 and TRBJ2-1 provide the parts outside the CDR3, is DTGVSQNPRHKITKRGQNVTFRCDPISEHNRLYWYRQTLGQGPEFLTYFQNEAQLEKSRLLSDRFSAERPKGSFSTLEIQRTEQGDSAMYLCASSFIDEQFFGPGTRLTVL.

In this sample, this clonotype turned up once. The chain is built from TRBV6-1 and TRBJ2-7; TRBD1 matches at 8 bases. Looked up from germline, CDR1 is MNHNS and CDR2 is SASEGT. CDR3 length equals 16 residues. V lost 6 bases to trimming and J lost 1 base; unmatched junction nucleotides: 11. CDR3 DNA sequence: TGTGCCAGCAGGCCCCAGCCCTGGACAGGGTCCTACGAGCAGTACTTC. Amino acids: CASRPQPWTGSYEQYF.

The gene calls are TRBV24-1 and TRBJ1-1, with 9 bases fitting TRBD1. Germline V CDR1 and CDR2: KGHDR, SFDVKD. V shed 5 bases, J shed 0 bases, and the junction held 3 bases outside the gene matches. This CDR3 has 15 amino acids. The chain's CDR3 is CATSGGTGMNTEAFF. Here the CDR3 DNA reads TGTGCCACCAGTGGTGGGACAGGGATGAACACTGAAGCTTTCTTT.